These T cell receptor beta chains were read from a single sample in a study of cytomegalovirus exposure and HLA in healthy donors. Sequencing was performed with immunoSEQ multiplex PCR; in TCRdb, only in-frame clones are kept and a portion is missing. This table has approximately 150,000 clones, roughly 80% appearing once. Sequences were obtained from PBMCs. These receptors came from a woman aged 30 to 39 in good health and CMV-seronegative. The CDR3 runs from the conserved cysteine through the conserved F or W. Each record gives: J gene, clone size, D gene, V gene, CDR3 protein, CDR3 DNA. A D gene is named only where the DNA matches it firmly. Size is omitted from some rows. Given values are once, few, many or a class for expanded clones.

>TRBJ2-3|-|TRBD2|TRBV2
CASSEGGTSGSTDTQYF
TGTGCCAGCAGTGAAGGGGGGACTAGCGGGAGCACAGATACGCAGTATTTT
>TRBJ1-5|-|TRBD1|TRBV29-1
CSVGTVDSNQPQHF
TGCAGCGTCGGGACAGTTGATAGCAATCAGCCCCAGCATTTT
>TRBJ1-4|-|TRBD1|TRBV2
CASLRDRDISGEKLFF
TGTGCCAGCCTCCGGGACAGAGATATCTCGGGTGAAAAACTGTTTTTT
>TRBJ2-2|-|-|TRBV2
CASSLRVSGELFF
TGTGCCAGCAGTCTCAGGGTTTCCGGGGAGCTGTTTTTT
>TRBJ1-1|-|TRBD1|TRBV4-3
CASSHRQGANTEAFF
TGCGCCAGCAGCCATAGACAGGGGGCGAACACTGAAGCTTTCTTT
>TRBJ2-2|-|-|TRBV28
CASKSPSENTGELFF
TGTGCCAGCAAAAGTCCCTCAGAGAACACCGGGGAGCTGTTTTTT
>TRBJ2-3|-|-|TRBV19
CASSIMAGARISTDTQYF
TGTGCCAGTAGTATAATGGCAGGGGCCCGTATATCCACAGATACGCAGTATTTT
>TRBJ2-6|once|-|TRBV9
CASSVVADPGANVLTF
TGTGCCAGCAGCGTAGTAGCTGACCCCGGGGCCAACGTCCTGACTTTC
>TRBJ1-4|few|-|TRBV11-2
CASSFGQGKLFF
TGTGCCAGCAGCTTCGGCCAGGGCAAACTGTTTTTT
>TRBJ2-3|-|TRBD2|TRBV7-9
CASSLASGSWDTQYF
TGTGCCAGCAGCTTGGCTAGCGGGAGCTGGGATACGCAGTATTTT